One T cell receptor (beta chain) is described in this entry. Its antigen is as yet unknown. This entry comes from a study of shared clonotypes between healthy human individuals. Study-level information: Per-donor plates numbered three CD4 naive, three CD4 memory, two CD8 naive and one CD8 memory. Study-wide findings and caveats: Sequencing of the sorted subsets was shown by rarefaction to be incomplete despite large depth. Naive subsets generally exceeded memory subsets in estimated richness. The authors sampled blood alone, and tissue repertoires likely differ.

Data came from immunoSEQ multiplex PCR; TCRdb stores just in-frame clones and leaves some out. The table lists roughly 520,000 clones, approximately 95% of them singletons. Trimming shortened V by 0 bases and J by 1 base, and 25 bases separated the two germline ends. Germline loops: CDR1 LNHDA, CDR2 SQIVND (reference sequence). The CDR3 contains 21 residues. This chain uses TRBV19 with TRBJ1-5; D remains ambiguous. This clonotype was sampled from a woman aged 25-40 years in good health. The specimen sequenced was naive CD4+ T cells sorted from blood. The subset denotes: CD45RA+ positively selected. The CDR3 protein is CASSIDERIGVVGVSNQPQHF. In nucleotides, the CDR3 is TGTGCCAGTAGTATAGACGAGAGGATCGGGGTGGTAGGTGTAAGCAATCAGCCCCAGCATTTT.